The T cell receptor beta chain under discussion was sequenced for a study of shared clonotypes between healthy human individuals (dated by TCRdb to about 2020). General notes on the study: The cohort included a few men and two women between 18 and 49 years of age. For each donor, three plates each were used for CD4 naive and CD4 memory, two plates were used for CD8 naive, and one plate was used for CD8 memory. Blood TCR repertoires of five healthy adults were deeply sequenced to estimate repertoire size and the extent of clonotype sharing between individuals. Different laboratories and diverse techniques were used to prepare libraries and sequence TCR repertoires, to increase sequencing depth and limit assay-specific biases. Per donor, leukapheresis produced somewhere between about 0.8 and 9.5 billion PBMCs. General findings and caveats noted by the study authors: Because the study included a small number of donors, the genetic and exposure-history diversity represented was limited. About 5% of naive CD4, 3.5% of naive CD8, roughly 2.5% of memory CD4, and roughly 0.4% of memory CD8 clonotypes were shared across several donors. Compared with non-shared clonotypes, clonotypes shared by all four sorted-subset donors had higher generation probabilities. Naive subsets generally had larger estimated clonotype richness than memory subsets. Sampling was restricted to blood, and TCR repertoires in tissue are likely to differ from TCR repertoires in blood. Based on pairwise subsampling, the degree of clonotype sharing among donors was expected to be affected by sequencing depth. Even with the large sequencing depth, rarefaction of the sorted-subset datasets indicated that sequencing was incomplete.

As regards this clone: This receptor's antigen is unknown. It has no much larger one-base neighbor in the sample; base qualities were not kept.

Healthy HIV-negative adults with no recently reported acute infections or vaccinations were included as donors. Every donor was a Caucasian adult living in Nashville, Tennessee, USA. CD4+ T cells were enriched by magnetic negative selection, after which naive cells were positively selected on CD45RA and the negative fraction was taken as the memory subset. After blood collection by leukapheresis, PBMCs were isolated using Ficoll-Histopaque density gradient centrifugation and then cryopreserved in the vapor phase of liquid nitrogen. Analytical flow cytometry was used to check the purity and quantity of every magnetically sorted T cell population. Genomic DNA was isolated from every sorted fraction and measured by UV absorbance on a Nanodrop 2000c. TCR CDR3 regions were amplified from genomic DNA by multiplex PCR using the deep immunoSEQ assay. Extracted genomic DNA from each cell subset was distributed evenly across all wells of several immunoSEQ 96-well plates, and each plate was treated as a replicate. Each replicate PCR for sorted subsets received around 200 ng genomic DNA, equal to roughly 33,000 T cell genomes. The purified libraries were quantified using a Qubit 3.0 fluorometer, sized with a Bioanalyzer 2100, and then quantified again using the KAPA Library Quantification kit. Every immunoSEQ 96-well plate was sequenced on a dedicated single-read 150-cycle Illumina NextSeq 550 flow cell. In the original analysis: Because the immunoSEQ output held only junctional sequences and lacked quality scores, the filtering could not match the filtering applied to full-length reads. To assign V/J genes and CDR3, sequences were annotated against IMGT germline references using PyIR, a Python wrapper for IgBLAST v1.9. Reads were filtered out if the reads had weak V/J assignments (E-value above 1e-6), no CDR3, stop codons, out-of-frame junctions, or ambiguous translated residues. A V3J clonotype was defined by an identical inferred V gene, J gene, and CDR3 amino acid sequence. Percentage overlap between repertoires was calculated by dividing the number of shared unique clonotypes by the size of the smaller repertoire. Richness of each repertoire was evaluated using RTK rarefaction, the Chao1 estimator, and Recon v2.1 estimates of unobserved clonotypes. For all TCRbeta clonotypes obtained by the gDNA method from several donors, generation probabilities were computed with OLGA. Held by TCRdb, this immuneACCESS table contains in-frame sequences only and omits some clones. Under half of the omission traces to an unresolved V gene where checked; the cause of the rest is unknown. D and trimming come from the DNA, and the V and J calls and clone size come from that table. Here the sample has 1,400,000 or so clones; just under 99% occur a single time. The ten largest account for approximately 0.38% of the sample.

The CDR3 covers 13 residues, taking in both the cysteine and the phenylalanine. Just CDR3 DNA is preserved here, 39 bases in frame from base 1. CDR1 SGHKS and CDR2 YYEKEE were looked up in the germline V gene (reference sequence). The V and J ends are trimmed by 3 bases and 6 bases, leaving 10 bases between them. Source material: naive CD4+ T cells sorted from blood. The cell subset or site label here, explained by the study, means: CD45RA+ positively selected. This clonotype was obtained from a man aged 25 to 45 in good health. Recombination joined TRBV5-5 with TRBJ1-5; the best D guess is TRBD1, with 5 bases matching. The DNA sequence is TGTGCCAGCAGCTCCAGGGAGACTCAGCCCCAGCATTTT. Its amino acids are CASSSRETQPQHF.